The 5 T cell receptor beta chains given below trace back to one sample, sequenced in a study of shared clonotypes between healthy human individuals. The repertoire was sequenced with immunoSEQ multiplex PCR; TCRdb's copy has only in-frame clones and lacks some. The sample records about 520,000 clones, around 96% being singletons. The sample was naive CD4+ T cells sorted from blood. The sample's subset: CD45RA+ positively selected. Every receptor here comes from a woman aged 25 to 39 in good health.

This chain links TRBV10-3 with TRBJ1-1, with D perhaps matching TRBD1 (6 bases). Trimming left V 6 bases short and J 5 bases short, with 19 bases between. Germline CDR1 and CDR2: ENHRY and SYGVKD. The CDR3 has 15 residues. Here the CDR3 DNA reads TGTGCCATCAGAATCCGGGACAAAGGGTTGACTGAAGCTTTCTTT. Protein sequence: CAIRIRDKGLTEAFF.

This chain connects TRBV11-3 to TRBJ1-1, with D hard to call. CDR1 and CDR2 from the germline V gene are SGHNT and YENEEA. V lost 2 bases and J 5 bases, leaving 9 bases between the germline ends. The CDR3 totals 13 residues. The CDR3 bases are TGTGCCAGCAGCTTAACAACCGTAACTGAAGCTTTCTTT. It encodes CASSLTTVTEAFF.

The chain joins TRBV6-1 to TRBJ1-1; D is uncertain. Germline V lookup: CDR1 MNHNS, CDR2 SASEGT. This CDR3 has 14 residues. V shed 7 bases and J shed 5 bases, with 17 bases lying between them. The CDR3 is CASKVDIGRTEAFF. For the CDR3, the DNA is TGTGCCAGCAAGGTTGATATTGGCAGAACTGAAGCTTTCTTT.

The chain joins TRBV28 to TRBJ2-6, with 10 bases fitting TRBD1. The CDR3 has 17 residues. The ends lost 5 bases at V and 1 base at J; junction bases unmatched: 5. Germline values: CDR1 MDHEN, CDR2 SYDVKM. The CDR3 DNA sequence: TGTGCCAGCAGTGAGGCGGGACAGGGGTCTGGGGCCAACGTCCTGACTTTC. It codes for CASSEAGQGSGANVLTF.

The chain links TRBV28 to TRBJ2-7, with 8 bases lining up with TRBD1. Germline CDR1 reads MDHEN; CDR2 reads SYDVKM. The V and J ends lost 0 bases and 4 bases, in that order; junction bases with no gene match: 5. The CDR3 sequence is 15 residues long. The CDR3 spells CASSLWAGGEYEQYF. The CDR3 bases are TGTGCCAGCAGTTTATGGGCAGGGGGCGAATACGAGCAGTACTTC.